Listed here are 18 T cell receptor beta chains from one sample, sequenced in a study of blood T cell repertoires in COVID-19. Clones were read by immunoSEQ multiplex PCR, and TCRdb kept only the in-frame ones, dropping some. The table includes tens of thousands of clones, around 90% detected once. The sequencing sample was made of peripheral blood. Receptors originate from a human donor in a cohort sampled during active COVID-19. The donor label of this sample is uncertain.

The chain is built from TRBV7-2 and TRBJ2-7; D is possibly TRBD1 (6 bases). CDR1 is SGHTA, CDR2 FQGNSA, per germline. V lost 2 bases, J lost 2 bases, and 16 bases lay in between. The CDR3 length is 16 residues. This chain's CDR3 is CASSLRAGTPTYEQYF. CDR3 nucleotide sequence: TGTGCCAGCAGCTTACGCGCCGGGACACCAACCTACGAGCAGTACTTC.

Only one count was recorded for this clone. J is TRBJ1-1 and V is TRBV7-9; tentative D call: TRBD1 (6 bases). Per the germline V gene, CDR1 is SEHNR and CDR2 is FQNEAQ (reference sequence). The CDR3 sequence is 14 residues long. Trimming cost V 5 bases and J 3 bases, with 13 bases left between them. CDR3 sequence reads: CASSVIQGYTEAFF. CDR3 nucleotide sequence: TGTGCCAGCAGCGTCATACAGGGATACACTGAAGCTTTCTTT. The full variable domain, with the rest looked up from reference TRBV7-9 and TRBJ1-1, is DTGVSQNPRHKITKRGQNVTFRCDPISEHNRLYWYRQTLGQGPEFLTYFQNEAQLEKSRLLSDRFSAERPKGSFSTLEIQRTEQGDSAMYLCASSVIQGYTEAFFGQGTRLTVV.

V and J are TRBV6-4 and TRBJ2-1, with TRBD2 matching over 10 bases. The CDR3 covers 16 residues. V shed 3 bases, J shed 2 bases, and the junction held 4 bases outside the gene matches. Per the germline V gene, CDR1 is MRHNA and CDR2 is SNTAGT. In DNA, the CDR3 is TGTGCCAGCAGTGATCGGACTAGCGGACCCTACAATGAGCAGTTCTTC. Translated: CASSDRTSGPYNEQFF.

V is TRBV7-9 and J is TRBJ2-6; D is unresolved. The CDR3 spans 16 residues. CDR1 is SEHNR, CDR2 FQNEAQ, per germline (reference sequence). The V gene lost 1 base and the J gene lost 8 bases, with 15 bases spanning the gap. The CDR3 sequence: CASSLESSGLSNVLTF. In DNA form, the CDR3 reads TGTGCCAGCAGCTTAGAGTCGTCAGGCCTCTCCAACGTCCTGACTTTC.

In DNA, the CDR3 is TGTGCCAGCAGGACACTAGCTCTCGAGCAGTACTTC. Translating gives CASRTLALEQYF. The genes are TRBV2 and TRBJ2-7; weak D call: TRBD2 (6 bases). The CDR3 has 12 amino acids. Germline lookup yields CDR1 SNHLY and CDR2 FYNNEI. The V end lost 6 bases, the J end lost 6 bases, and 12 bases lay between the germline ends.

V is TRBV6-4 and J is TRBJ2-7; weak D call: TRBD1 (5 bases). Germline V gene sequence: CDR1 MRHNA, CDR2 SNTAGT. V lost 6 bases and J lost 0, with 12 bases in between. The CDR3 sequence is 14 residues long. CDR3: CASSSDRSSYEQYF. CDR3 coding DNA: TGTGCCAGCAGCTCCGACAGAAGCTCCTACGAGCAGTACTTC.

The chain couples TRBV25-1 to TRBJ2-3; 7 bases fit TRBD2. The J segment lost 4 bases and the V segment lost 3 bases, leaving 7 bases of the junction unmatched. CDR1 is MGHDK, CDR2 SYGVNS, per germline. CDR3 length equals 15 residues. In nucleotides, the CDR3 is TGTGCCAGCAGTGAGGCGGGAGACTCTGCAGATACGCAGTATTTT. This gives the protein CASSEAGDSADTQYF.

V is TRBV15 and J is TRBJ1-5; no definite D call. The germline CDR1 and CDR2 sequences are LNHNV and YYDKDF (reference sequence). Trimming removed 0 bases at V and 1 base at J, with 13 bases between. The CDR3 totals 17 residues. CDR3 in amino acids: CATSRDQEGASNQPQHF. The CDR3 nucleotides are TGTGCCACCAGCAGAGATCAGGAAGGTGCCAGCAATCAGCCCCAGCATTTT.

This chain connects TRBV5-4 to TRBJ2-1; TRBD2 matches 11 bases. This CDR3 is 16 amino acids long. V dropped 2 bases and J dropped 7; count of bases not matched to a gene: 8. Germline V gene data show CDR1 as SGHNT and CDR2 as YYREEE (reference sequence). The CDR3 DNA is TGTGCCAGCAGCTTACTAGCGGGAGCTTTTTTTAATGAGCAGTTCTTC. Translating gives CASSLLAGAFFNEQFF. The full variable domain, completed using reference TRBV5-4 and TRBJ2-1, is ETGVTQSPTHLIKTRGQQVTLRCSSQSGHNTVSWYQQALGQGPQFIFQYYREEENGRGNFPPRFSGLQFPNYSSELNVNALELDDSALYLCASSLLAGAFFNEQFFGPGTRLTVL.

This chain links TRBV5-6 with TRBJ2-7, with D perhaps matching TRBD1 (6 bases). V was trimmed by 1 base and J by 12 bases, leaving 14 bases between them. This CDR3 is built from 12 residues. CDR1 is SGHDT and CDR2 is YYEEEE in the germline V gene. Here the CDR3 reads CASSLYGDTGYF. DNA for the CDR3: TGTGCCAGCAGCTTGTATGGGGACACTGGGTACTTC.

This clone was seen only a few times. V is TRBV24-1 and J is TRBJ2-2; no firm D call. Trimming took 3 bases from V and 8 from J, leaving 15 bases between them. The CDR3 has 15 amino acids. Germline CDR1 reads KGHDR; CDR2 reads SFDVKD. CDR3 loop: CATSDEVRGLGELFF. CDR3 coding DNA: TGTGCCACCAGTGATGAGGTCCGTGGGTTGGGGGAGCTGTTTTTT.

The rearrangement joins TRBV5-4 to TRBJ1-1; D is perhaps TRBD1 (6 bases). Trimming took 4 bases from V and 0 from J, leaving 13 bases between them. The CDR3 consists of 15 residues. Germline V gene lookup returns CDR1 SGHNT and CDR2 YYREEE (reference sequence). This CDR3 reads CASSQGHYMNTEAFF. The CDR3 DNA reads as TGTGCCAGCAGCCAGGGACATTACATGAACACTGAAGCTTTCTTT.

CDR3 nucleotides: TGTGCCAGCAGCTTGGTCGCGGGAGGTCGGGAGACCCAGTACTTC. Its translation: CASSLVAGGRETQYF. V gene TRBV5-6 combines with J gene TRBJ2-5; 8 bases line up with TRBD2. The CDR3 sequence is 15 residues long. Germline CDR1 is SGHDT and CDR2 is YYEEEE. The ends lost 0 bases at V and 5 bases at J; junction bases unmatched: 6.

V gene TRBV28 combines with J gene TRBJ1-1; no definite D call. The germline V gene has CDR1 MDHEN and CDR2 SYDVKM. Trimming took 5 bases from V and 1 from J, leaving 11 bases between them. CDR3 length: 14 amino acids. The CDR3 region is CASSPSGSNTEAFF. CDR3 nucleotides: TGTGCCAGCAGTCCCAGCGGATCGAACACTGAAGCTTTCTTT.

The rearrangement joins TRBV2 to TRBJ2-7, with 8 bases lining up with TRBD2. V lost 9 bases and J lost 5; bases outside the gene matches: 12. The germline gives CDR1 SNHLY, CDR2 FYNNEI. The CDR3 is made up of 14 amino acids. In nucleotides, the CDR3 is TGTGCCAGTAACCCCGAGGGAGCGGGAGACGAGCAGTACTTC. Residues: CASNPEGAGDEQYF.

The V gene is TRBV19, the J gene TRBJ1-6; D possibly corresponds to TRBD1 (6 bases). This CDR3 is 15 amino acids long. Germline V gene lookup returns CDR1 LNHDA and CDR2 SQIVND (reference sequence). Trimming took 5 bases from V and 6 from J, leaving 14 bases between them. DNA of the CDR3: TGTGCCAGTAGTCCGGTGAGGGGGGGTAATTCACCCCTCCACTTT. Its translation is CASSPVRGGNSPLHF.

This sequence joins TRBV28 and TRBJ2-1; tentative D call: TRBD2 (6 bases). The CDR3 is 15 amino acids. V was cut by 6 bases and J by 0 bases, with 12 bases left in between. Germline V gives CDR1 MDHEN, CDR2 SYDVKM. The CDR3 DNA follows: TGTGCCAGCAGCTTAGCGGAGAGCTCCTACAATGAGCAGTTCTTC. Residues: CASSLAESSYNEQFF.

The chain is built from TRBV5-6 and TRBJ2-7; the match to TRBD2 covers 8 bases. Germline CDR1 SGHDT, CDR2 YYEEEE. With 1 base clipped from V and 3 bases from J, the junction kept 3 bases outside the gene matches. This CDR3 region has 14 residues. This CDR3 is CASSLYSGIYEQYF. In DNA, the CDR3 is TGTGCCAGCAGCTTGTATAGCGGGATCTACGAGCAGTACTTC.